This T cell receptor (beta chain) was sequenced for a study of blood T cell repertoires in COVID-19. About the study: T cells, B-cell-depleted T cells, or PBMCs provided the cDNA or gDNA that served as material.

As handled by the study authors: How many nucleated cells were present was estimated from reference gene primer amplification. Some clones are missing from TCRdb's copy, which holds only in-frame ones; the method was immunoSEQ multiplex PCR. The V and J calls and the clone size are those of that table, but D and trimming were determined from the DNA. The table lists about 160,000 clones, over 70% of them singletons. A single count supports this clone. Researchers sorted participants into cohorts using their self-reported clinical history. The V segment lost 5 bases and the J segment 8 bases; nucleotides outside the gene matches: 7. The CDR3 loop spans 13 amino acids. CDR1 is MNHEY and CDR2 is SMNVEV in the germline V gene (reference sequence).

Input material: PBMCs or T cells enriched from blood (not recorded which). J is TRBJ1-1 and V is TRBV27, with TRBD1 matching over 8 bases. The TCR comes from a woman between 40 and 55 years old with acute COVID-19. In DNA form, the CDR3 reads TGTGCCAGCAGTAACAACAGGGGGACGGAAGCTTTCTTT. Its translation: CASSNNRGTEAFF.